Listed below are T cell receptor beta chains from one sample, sequenced in a study of shared clonotypes between healthy human individuals. TCRdb's copy holds only in-frame clones and misses some; the assay was immunoSEQ multiplex PCR. The sample has around 2,000,000 clones, just over 90% seen once. The sequencing input was naive CD8+ T cells from PBMCs. The receptors originated from a man between 18 and 35 years old in good health. Some clones in this sample may be carry-over from other donors' samples. Each CDR3 is given with its conserved first and last residue. The order of the fields is V gene, clone size, J gene, D gene, CDR3 DNA, CDR3 protein. D genes are given only for firm matches. Not all rows give a size; the values are once, few, many and, for expanded clones, a class.

TRBV2	-	TRBJ2-7	-	TGTGCCAGCAGTGAAAGGTTTGCACAGACCTCCTACGAGCAGTACTTC	CASSERFAQTSYEQYF
TRBV7-9	-	TRBJ2-7	-	TGTGCCAGCAGCTCCCCCCCCTCCTACGAGCAGTACTTC	CASSSPPSYEQYF
TRBV5-4	-	TRBJ2-1	TRBD2	TGTGCCAGCACAGGCGGGAGGAGCCACAATGAGCAGTTCTTC	CASTGGRSHNEQFF
TRBV7-9	-	TRBJ2-3	-	TGTGCCAGCAGCTTTCCCTTTCTAGCGCCCACCACAGATACGCAGTATTTT	CASSFPFLAPTTDTQYF
TRBV2	once	TRBJ2-3	-	TGTGCCAGCAGTGAACTTAAGGAGGGCCATAGTGATACGCAGTATTTT	CASSELKEGHSDTQYF
TRBV5-6	few	TRBJ1-1	-	TGTGCCAGCAGCTTGACCGTGAACACTGAAGCTTTCTTT	CASSLTVNTEAFF
TRBV7-9	-	TRBJ2-1	-	TGTGCCAGCAGGGGGGCAGCTTACAATGAGCAGTTCTTC	CASRGAAYNEQFF
TRBV28	-	TRBJ2-3	-	TGTGCCAGCAGTTCAAGCATTCTATCGGTTATTGGCACAGATACGCAGTATTTT	CASSSSILSVIGTDTQYF
TRBV27	-	TRBJ2-7	-	TGTGCCACCAGCGTGGCCAACTCCTACGAGCAGTACTTC	CATSVANSYEQYF
TRBV6-5	-	TRBJ1-2	-	TGTGCCAGCAGTTACGGCCCGTCCGGGGTGGGTGGCTACACCTTC	CASSYGPSGVGGYTF
TRBV29-1	-	TRBJ2-7	TRBD1	TGCAGCGTTGCCGGGGGACAGGCCTACGAGCAGTACTTC	CSVAGGQAYEQYF
TRBV6-5	-	TRBJ2-1	-	TGTGCCAGCAGTTATAACAATGAGCAGTTCTTC	CASSYNNEQFF
TRBV5-4	-	TRBJ2-2	-	TGTGCCAGCAGCTTGGTACAGGACACCGGGGAGCTGTTTTTT	CASSLVQDTGELFF
TRBV2	few	TRBJ1-5	-	TGTGCCAGCAGTGGGGTGGGACGGAGCAATCAGCCCCAGCATTTT	CASSGVGRSNQPQHF
TRBV7-8	-	TRBJ2-7	TRBD1	TGTGCCAGCAGCTTACGACAGGGAAGGACCTACGAGCAGTACTTC	CASSLRQGRTYEQYF
TRBV10-2	once	TRBJ1-2	-	TGCGCCAGCAGTGAGACGGCCGGGGCTCCGTATGGCTACACCTTC	CASSETAGAPYGYTF
TRBV14	once	TRBJ2-3	-	TGTGCCAGCAGCCGAGGCACGGAGCATCAGTATTTT	CASSRGTEHQYF
TRBV19	-	TRBJ2-1	-	TGTGCCAGTAGTATCTCGTCGTTTGGCAATGAGCAGTTCTTC	CASSISSFGNEQFF
TRBV2	-	TRBJ2-3	-	TGTGCCAGCCCCAGCGATAACAGGGCCGGTCCCACAGATACGCAGTATTTT	CASPSDNRAGPTDTQYF
TRBV15	-	TRBJ2-7	-	TGTGCCACCAGCAGACCCTCCGGGACGGAAGAGACTGAGCAGTACTTC	CATSRPSGTEETEQYF